Listed below are T cell receptor beta chains from one sample, sequenced in a study of blood T cell repertoires in COVID-19. Generated by immunoSEQ multiplex PCR, the TCRdb table keeps only in-frame clones and is missing some. The repertoire has about 73,000 clones, approximately 83% of them found once; the top ten carry roughly 2.5%. The sequenced sample consisted of peripheral blood. The receptor set was obtained from an older man with active or convalescent COVID-19. Each CDR3 is given with its conserved first and last residue. D genes are given only for firm matches. Not every row has a clone size; where given, it reads once, few, many or a size class.

abundance: few; v_gene: TRBV7-9; d_gene: TRBD2; j_gene: TRBJ2-7; CDR3nt: TGTGCCAGCAGCTCACTAGCGGGGTCTGCAACCGAGCAGTACTTC; CDR3aa: CASSSLAGSATEQYF
abundance: NA; v_gene: TRBV3-1/TRBV3-2; d_gene: NA; j_gene: TRBJ1-6; CDR3nt: TGTGCCAGCAGCCCGAGGAATTCACCCCTCCACTTT; CDR3aa: CASSPRNSPLHF
abundance: NA; v_gene: TRBV6-6; d_gene: NA; j_gene: TRBJ1-1; CDR3nt: TGTGCCAGCAGTTACCCTGGACACCCCATGAACACTGAAGCTTTCTTT; CDR3aa: CASSYPGHPMNTEAFF
abundance: NA; v_gene: TRBV10-3; d_gene: NA; j_gene: TRBJ2-7; CDR3nt: TGTGCCGTTAGTCCTGGAGAGGGCGAGCAGTACTTC; CDR3aa: CAVSPGEGEQYF
abundance: NA; v_gene: TRBV28; d_gene: TRBD1; j_gene: TRBJ1-1; CDR3nt: TGTGCCAGCAGTTCGGACAGGGCTAAAACACGACGCGGTGAAGCTTTCTTT; CDR3aa: CASSSDRAKTRRGEAFF
abundance: few; v_gene: TRBV28; d_gene: NA; j_gene: TRBJ1-1; CDR3nt: TGTGCCAGCAGTTCACACAGGCGACCGGTGAACACTGAAGCTTTCTTT; CDR3aa: CASSSHRRPVNTEAFF
abundance: few; v_gene: TRBV2; d_gene: TRBD1; j_gene: TRBJ1-3; CDR3nt: TGTGCCAGCAGAGGAAGGGGGCTCGGAAACACCATATATTTT; CDR3aa: CASRGRGLGNTIYF
abundance: NA; v_gene: TRBV6-5; d_gene: NA; j_gene: TRBJ1-1; CDR3nt: TGTGCCAGCAGTTCCTTATCACAGGGCGTAGCTTTCTTT; CDR3aa: CASSSLSQGVAFF
abundance: NA; v_gene: TRBV7-2; d_gene: TRBD1; j_gene: TRBJ2-5; CDR3nt: TGTGCCAGCAGCTTCGGACAGGTTGGGGTGTACTTC; CDR3aa: CASSFGQVGVYF
abundance: NA; v_gene: TRBV5-1; d_gene: TRBD1; j_gene: TRBJ2-7; CDR3nt: TGCGCCAGCAGCTTCGGGACAGGGTCCTACGAGCAGTACTTC; CDR3aa: CASSFGTGSYEQYF
abundance: NA; v_gene: TRBV11-3; d_gene: TRBD2; j_gene: TRBJ2-7; CDR3nt: TGTGCCAGCAGCTCGACTAGCGGGAGATTAAACGAGCAGTACTTC; CDR3aa: CASSSTSGRLNEQYF
abundance: few; v_gene: TRBV10-2; d_gene: NA; j_gene: TRBJ2-6; CDR3nt: TGCGCCAGCAGTGACAGGGGCGCCTCTGGGGCCAACGTCCTGACTTTC; CDR3aa: CASSDRGASGANVLTF
abundance: once; v_gene: TRBV6-6; d_gene: TRBD2; j_gene: TRBJ2-7; CDR3nt: TGTGCCAGCAAAGGGCCTAGCGGGGCCGAGCAGTACTTC; CDR3aa: CASKGPSGAEQYF
abundance: NA; v_gene: TRBV6-2/TRBV6-3; d_gene: TRBD1; j_gene: TRBJ1-2; CDR3nt: TGTGCCAGCAGTTCCGCGGGACAGAACTATGGCTACACCTTC; CDR3aa: CASSSAGQNYGYTF
abundance: NA; v_gene: TRBV29-1; d_gene: TRBD1; j_gene: TRBJ2-3; CDR3nt: TGCAGCGTTGCGGGAGGTTTGGGACAGGGGGCAGATACGCAGTATTTT; CDR3aa: CSVAGGLGQGADTQYF
abundance: NA; v_gene: TRBV5-1; d_gene: NA; j_gene: TRBJ2-1; CDR3nt: TGCGCCAGCAGCCCAGGACTACCGGTTCATGAGCAGTTCTTC; CDR3aa: CASSPGLPVHEQFF
abundance: NA; v_gene: TRBV24-1; d_gene: NA; j_gene: TRBJ2-3; CDR3nt: TGTGCCATCCCGGGACACCACACAGATACGCAGTATTTT; CDR3aa: CAIPGHHTDTQYF
abundance: NA; v_gene: TRBV25-1; d_gene: TRBD1; j_gene: TRBJ2-5; CDR3nt: TGTGCCAGCAGTCAGAGACAGGGGGGAGAGACCCAGTACTTC; CDR3aa: CASSQRQGGETQYF
abundance: NA; v_gene: TRBV6-1; d_gene: TRBD1; j_gene: TRBJ2-7; CDR3nt: TGTGCCAGCAGTGAATATGGGACAGGGGCCTACGAGCAGTACTTC; CDR3aa: CASSEYGTGAYEQYF
abundance: NA; v_gene: TRBV28; d_gene: TRBD2; j_gene: TRBJ2-7; CDR3nt: TGTGCCAGCAGTTCTCGGGTTCTAGCGGGCGAGCAGTACTTC; CDR3aa: CASSSRVLAGEQYF
abundance: NA; v_gene: TRBV30; d_gene: NA; j_gene: TRBJ2-5; CDR3nt: TGTGCCTGGAGTGTAGGAGGCTTCCAAGAGACCCAGTACTTC; CDR3aa: CAWSVGGFQETQYF
abundance: few; v_gene: TRBV6-5; d_gene: TRBD1; j_gene: TRBJ1-1; CDR3nt: TGTGCCAGCAGCTTTGGACAGGCAAACACTGAAGCTTTCTTT; CDR3aa: CASSFGQANTEAFF
abundance: NA; v_gene: TRBV6-1; d_gene: NA; j_gene: TRBJ1-6; CDR3nt: TGTGCCAGCAGTGACCGAGTTATCCTTCTCCACTTT; CDR3aa: CASSDRVILLHF
abundance: NA; v_gene: TRBV7-2; d_gene: TRBD2; j_gene: TRBJ2-5; CDR3nt: TGTGCCAGCAGCTCCTCTAGCGGGAGTCGAGAGACCCAGTACTTC; CDR3aa: CASSSSSGSRETQYF
abundance: NA; v_gene: TRBV18; d_gene: TRBD2; j_gene: TRBJ2-4; CDR3nt: TGTGCCAGCTCACCGGGCGGGAGGGCCCCAAACATTCAGTACTTC; CDR3aa: CASSPGGRAPNIQYF
abundance: NA; v_gene: TRBV6-2/TRBV6-3; d_gene: NA; j_gene: TRBJ2-2; CDR3nt: TGTGCCAGCAGTTACCGAGGAGGACCCGGCGCCGGGGAGCTGTTTTTT; CDR3aa: CASSYRGGPGAGELFF
abundance: NA; v_gene: TRBV30; d_gene: NA; j_gene: TRBJ1-1; CDR3nt: TGTGCCTGGAGCGGGGAGGCGAACACTGAAGCTTTCTTT; CDR3aa: CAWSGEANTEAFF
abundance: NA; v_gene: TRBV5-1; d_gene: TRBD1; j_gene: TRBJ2-7; CDR3nt: TGCGCCAGCAGCATCGGGACAGGAGATGCCTACGAGCAGTACTTC; CDR3aa: CASSIGTGDAYEQYF
abundance: once; v_gene: TRBV19; d_gene: NA; j_gene: TRBJ1-6; CDR3nt: TGTGCCAGTAGCGCCCAGGGGAATTCACCCCTCCACTTT; CDR3aa: CASSAQGNSPLHF
abundance: NA; v_gene: TRBV5-1; d_gene: NA; j_gene: TRBJ1-1; CDR3nt: TGCGCCAGCAGCTTAGGTAGGCAGGGGCGAGGGACTGAAGCTTTCTTT; CDR3aa: CASSLGRQGRGTEAFF
abundance: few; v_gene: TRBV11-3; d_gene: NA; j_gene: TRBJ2-1; CDR3nt: TGTGCCAGCAGCAAAGGGGACAATGAGCAGTTCTTC; CDR3aa: CASSKGDNEQFF
abundance: NA; v_gene: TRBV7-9; d_gene: NA; j_gene: TRBJ2-5; CDR3nt: TGTGCCAGCAGCTTAGCCCCGGGACTGGGGGGAGAGACCCAGTACTTC; CDR3aa: CASSLAPGLGGETQYF
abundance: NA; v_gene: TRBV6-1; d_gene: NA; j_gene: TRBJ1-6; CDR3nt: TGTGCCAGCAGTGAGACACAGCAATCACCCCTCCACTTT; CDR3aa: CASSETQQSPLHF